These T cell receptor beta chains were read from a single sample in a study of cytomegalovirus exposure and HLA in healthy donors. Clones were sequenced by immunoSEQ multiplex PCR, and TCRdb holds only the in-frame ones, with some missing. The sample contains about 180,000 clones, roughly 82% of which appear only once. Sample: PBMCs. These receptor sequences come from a girl aged 2 to 9 in good health and CMV-seropositive. The CDR3 runs from the conserved cysteine through the conserved F or W. The D gene is left open where the match is weak. Size is stated for part of the rows, as once, few or many counts, or as a class when the clone is expanded.

CDR3 DNA	CDR3 protein	D gene	J gene	V gene	clone size
TGTGCCACCAGCAGGGGGACAGGAACACCAGCGGGAGATACGCAGTATTTT	CATSRGTGTPAGDTQYF	TRBD1	TRBJ2-3	TRBV15	once
TGTGCCAGCAGCGGACGGACAGGACTGAACACTGAAGCTTTCTTT	CASSGRTGLNTEAFF	TRBD1	TRBJ1-1	TRBV9	.
TGTGCCAGCAGTTACGGATTACCGGGACACCACAATGAGCAGTTCTTC	CASSYGLPGHHNEQFF	.	TRBJ2-1	TRBV6-6	.
TGTGCCAGTAGTATAGTCGCCTTTGAGACGCAGTATTTT	CASSIVAFETQYF	.	TRBJ2-3	TRBV19	.
TGTGCCAGCAGCTTAGGGCCCGTAAATTCACCCCTCCACTTT	CASSLGPVNSPLHF	.	TRBJ1-6	TRBV11-3	.
TGTGCCTGGAGTTTCAGCGGGACCTCCTACAATGAGCAGTTCTTC	CAWSFSGTSYNEQFF	TRBD2	TRBJ2-1	TRBV30	.
TGCAGCGTTGAAGAAGCAGGCGCTGAAGCTTTCTTT	CSVEEAGAEAFF	.	TRBJ1-1	TRBV29-1	.
TGTGCCAGCACCAAAGGGAGCGGGGGAGGACATAATGAGCAGTTCTTC	CASTKGSGGGHNEQFF	TRBD2	TRBJ2-1	TRBV7-9	once
TGCGCCAGCAGCCCACTGGGGACAATGAACACTGAAGCTTTCTTT	CASSPLGTMNTEAFF	.	TRBJ1-1	TRBV4-1	.
TGTGCCAGCAGCCCGGGTTTTAGAACCACGAACACTGAAGCTTTCTTT	CASSPGFRTTNTEAFF	.	TRBJ1-1	TRBV11-3	.
TGTGCCAGCAGTGCGGGAGGGTCCTACGAGCAGTACTTC	CASSAGGSYEQYF	TRBD2	TRBJ2-7	TRBV6-4	.
TGTGCCAGCACAGGATCCACTGAAGCTTTCTTT	CASTGSTEAFF	.	TRBJ1-1	TRBV25-1	.
TGTGCCAGCAGATGGGCAGGGTGGACCGGGGAGCTGTTTTTT	CASRWAGWTGELFF	.	TRBJ2-2	TRBV21-1	.
TGTGCTAGTGGTCCACTCAATCAGCCCCAGCATTTT	CASGPLNQPQHF	.	TRBJ1-5	TRBV12-5	.
TGTGCCAGTAGAACTAGCGTGACGAGCTCCTACAATGAGCAGTTCTTC	CASRTSVTSSYNEQFF	TRBD2	TRBJ2-1	TRBV19	.
TGTGCCTGGAGTTATCGGGTAGGAGGGCTCTCTGGAAACACCATATATTTT	CAWSYRVGGLSGNTIYF	.	TRBJ1-3	TRBV30	.
TGTGCCTGCGTTATGACTAGCGGGAGTCGAGATACGCAGTATTTT	CACVMTSGSRDTQYF	TRBD2	TRBJ2-3	TRBV30	.
TGTGCTAGTGCAACGGGAGACGGCAATCAGCCCCAGCATTTT	CASATGDGNQPQHF	.	TRBJ1-5	TRBV12-5	.
TGTGCCATCAGTGAACACCGGGACAGGGTCTCGCGTGGCAATCAGCCCCAGCATTTT	CAISEHRDRVSRGNQPQHF	TRBD1	TRBJ1-5	TRBV10-3	.
TGTGCCAGCAGTGTGTCTAGCGTGAACCAAGAGACCCAGTACTTC	CASSVSSVNQETQYF	.	TRBJ2-5	TRBV2	once
TGTGCCAGCAGCGACGGATGGAGGGGGCTGGTTTGGCCCCAGCATTTT	CASSDGWRGLVWPQHF	TRBD1	TRBJ1-5	TRBV14	.
TGCAGCGTTGTTAGCGGGATGAGTGAAGCTTTCTTT	CSVVSGMSEAFF	.	TRBJ1-1	TRBV29-1	.
TGTGCCAGTACCACAGGGTATCCCCTAAACACTGAAGCTTTCTTT	CASTTGYPLNTEAFF	.	TRBJ1-1	TRBV19	.
TGTGCCAGCAGCTTAGCTGGAGACAGGGGAATCTACGAGCAGTACTTC	CASSLAGDRGIYEQYF	TRBD1	TRBJ2-7	TRBV7-9	.
TGTGCCTGGAGTCCGGGGAGGAAAATCCCTGAAGCTTTCTTT	CAWSPGRKIPEAFF	.	TRBJ1-1	TRBV30	.
TGTGCCAGCAGCGGAGCTAGCGGGGAAAGCACAGATACGCAGTATTTT	CASSGASGESTDTQYF	TRBD2	TRBJ2-3	TRBV5-4	.
TGTGCCAGCTCACCCTGGGGACAGGGAGACACTGAAGCTTTCTTT	CASSPWGQGDTEAFF	TRBD1	TRBJ1-1	TRBV18	few
TGTGCCAGCAGCTTTCGGACAGGGGGCTACGAGCAGTACTTC	CASSFRTGGYEQYF	TRBD1	TRBJ2-7	TRBV7-6	.
TGTGCCACCCAAGGGGTCAATGAGCAGTTCTTC	CATQGVNEQFF	.	TRBJ2-1	TRBV18	.
TGTGCCAGCAGTGCGGGGACAGGGGGCCAGCCCCAGCATTTT	CASSAGTGGQPQHF	TRBD1	TRBJ1-5	TRBV2	.
TGCGCCAGCAGTGAGGCAGAGGACAGGGGGCAATACGAGCAGTACTTC	CASSEAEDRGQYEQYF	TRBD1	TRBJ2-7	TRBV10-1	.
TGTGCCAGCAGTTTTAGGAACACCGGGGAGCTGTTTTTT	CASSFRNTGELFF	.	TRBJ2-2	TRBV28	.
TGTGCCAGTACCATGGGGGGGAGGGAGACCCAGTACTTC	CASTMGGRETQYF	TRBD2	TRBJ2-5	TRBV19	.
TGTGCCACCAGCGTGAACACCGGGACATTGAGAAACGAGCAGTACTTC	CATSVNTGTLRNEQYF	.	TRBJ2-7	TRBV15	.
TGTGCCAGCGGAGACAGGGCTCTCTACGAGCAGTACTTC	CASGDRALYEQYF	TRBD1	TRBJ2-7	TRBV6-1	.
TGTGCCAGCATCACCCTTCAGGGGACAGGGATCACTGAAGCTTTCTTT	CASITLQGTGITEAFF	TRBD1	TRBJ1-1	TRBV28	.
TGTGCCAGCACCTTCGGGGGACAGGGTGTAAATCAGCCCCAGCATTTT	CASTFGGQGVNQPQHF	TRBD1	TRBJ1-5	TRBV28	once
TGTGCCAGCAGCTTGGTCCCGTATCCTGGAAACACCATATATTTT	CASSLVPYPGNTIYF	.	TRBJ1-3	TRBV5-6	once
TGCGCCAGCAGCCAAGTAGCGACGCTTAGCAATCAGCCCCAGCATTTT	CASSQVATLSNQPQHF	.	TRBJ1-5	TRBV4-1	.
TGTGCCAGCGGTGGGGACAGGGGGCTACAAGAGACCCAGTACTTC	CASGGDRGLQETQYF	TRBD1	TRBJ2-5	TRBV5-6	.
TGTGCCAGCAGCTTAATGGGACAAGTCTCCTACGAGCAGTACTTC	CASSLMGQVSYEQYF	.	TRBJ2-7	TRBV7-8	.
TGTGCCTGGAGGAGACAGGGGGCTAAGACTGAAGCTTTCTTT	CAWRRQGAKTEAFF	TRBD1	TRBJ1-1	TRBV30	.